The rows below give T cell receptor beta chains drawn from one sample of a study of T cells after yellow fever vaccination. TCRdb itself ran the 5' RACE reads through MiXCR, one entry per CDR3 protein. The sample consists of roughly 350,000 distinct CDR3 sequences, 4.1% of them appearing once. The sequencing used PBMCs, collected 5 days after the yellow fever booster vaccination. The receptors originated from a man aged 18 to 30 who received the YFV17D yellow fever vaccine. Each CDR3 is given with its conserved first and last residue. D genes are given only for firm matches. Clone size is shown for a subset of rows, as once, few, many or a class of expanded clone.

CDR3: CASSQDRSGGYTF; DNA: TGCGCCAGCAGCCAAGATCGTTCAGGAGGCTACACCTTC; D: NA; size: many; J: TRBJ1-2; V: TRBV4-1
CDR3: CASSKYSGGGTDTQYF; DNA: TGTGCCAGCAGCAAATACAGCGGGGGAGGCACAGATACGCAGTATTTT; D: TRBD2; size: many; J: TRBJ2-3; V: TRBV11-1
CDR3: CASRTDDQETQYF; DNA: TGTGCCAGCAGGACGGACGACCAAGAGACCCAGTACTTC; D: NA; size: few; J: TRBJ2-5; V: TRBV12-3/TRBV12-4
CDR3: CASSAGQVPEQYF; DNA: TGCGCCAGCAGCGCCGGACAAGTCCCCGAGCAGTACTTC; D: NA; size: many; J: TRBJ2-7; V: TRBV5-1
CDR3: CSAATRTGADQPQHF; DNA: TGCAGTGCCGCGACCCGGACAGGGGCAGATCAGCCCCAGCATTTT; D: TRBD1; size: few; J: TRBJ1-5; V: TRBV20-1
CDR3: CASSGGQGARVLHF; DNA: TGTGCCAGCAGTGGGGGGCAGGGGGCCCGGGTCCTCCACTTT; D: TRBD1; size: NA; J: TRBJ1-6; V: TRBV7-2
CDR3: CSVGSASEDNEQFF; DNA: TGCAGCGTTGGGAGTGCTAGTGAGGACAATGAGCAGTTCTTC; D: NA; size: many; J: TRBJ2-1; V: TRBV29-1
CDR3: CASSLMTSAETQYF; DNA: TGTGCCAGCAGTTTAATGACTAGTGCAGAGACCCAGTACTTC; D: NA; size: many; J: TRBJ2-5; V: TRBV12-3/TRBV12-4
CDR3: CASSPNEIYEQYF; DNA: TGCGCCAGCAGCCCCAACGAGATTTACGAGCAGTACTTC; D: NA; size: NA; J: TRBJ2-7; V: TRBV4-1
CDR3: CASRPTAFSTDTQYF; DNA: TGTGCCAGCAGGCCGACGGCGTTTAGCACAGATACGCAGTATTTT; D: NA; size: many; J: TRBJ2-3; V: TRBV7-9
CDR3: CASSRGTGVWEQYF; DNA: TGCGCCAGCAGTAGAGGGACAGGGGTATGGGAGCAGTACTTC; D: TRBD1; size: NA; J: TRBJ2-7; V: TRBV5-1
CDR3: CASSPGRGGNQPQHF; DNA: TGTGCCAGCTCACCAGGAAGGGGTGGCAATCAGCCCCAGCATTTT; D: NA; size: few; J: TRBJ1-5; V: TRBV18
CDR3: CASSFRPLNTEAFF; DNA: TGTGCCAGCAGTTTCAGGCCGTTGAACACTGAAGCTTTCTTT; D: NA; size: many; J: TRBJ1-1; V: TRBV12-3/TRBV12-4
CDR3: CASSQRQKYQETQYF; DNA: TGTGCCAGCAGCCAGAGACAGAAGTATCAAGAGACCCAGTACTTC; D: NA; size: many; J: TRBJ2-5; V: TRBV3-1
CDR3: CASFVGPPGSGNTIYF; DNA: TGTGCCAGCTTCGTCGGTCCCCCCGGCTCTGGAAACACCATATATTTT; D: NA; size: few; J: TRBJ1-3; V: TRBV6-1